This T cell receptor (beta chain) was observed in a study of beta chain features in type 1 diabetes. Study-wide results and limits: Shorter TCRB CDR3s, moderately but significantly so, were found in Type 1 diabetes patients in all four CD4+ subsets. Cells with high TCR expression could be over-represented by cDNA sequencing. Any role of HLA type in TCRB rearrangement remained unresolved here.

Expressed TCRB transcripts were sequenced because the isolated RNA had all been reverse transcribed beforehand. Sequencing used immunoSEQ multiplex PCR; TCRdb keeps in-frame clones, though not all of them. The sample consists of about 170,000 clones, under 9.5% of them appearing once. About this clone itself: No antigen is known for it.

This CDR3 has 16 residues. The germline V and J ends were trimmed by 3 bases and 7 bases, with 18 bases remaining between them. Germline lookup yields CDR1 MGHRA and CDR2 YSYEKL. The receptor was derived from a man aged 18 to 29 with type 1 diabetes. The sequencing input was central memory CD4+ T cells from blood. The gene calls are TRBV4-1 and TRBJ1-4; unclear D gene. CDR3 nucleotide sequence: TGCGCCAGCAGCCAGACAAACGGAGGGTGGGGTGAAAAACTGTTTTTT. Its translation is CASSQTNGGWGEKLFF.